The clone carrying this T cell receptor beta chain has a handful of counts. Its antigen is not known. V shed 1 base, J shed 16 bases, and the junction held 14 bases outside the gene matches. Germline V gene sequence: CDR1 LGHNA, CDR2 YNFKEQ. There are 15 residues in the CDR3. The entry originates in a study of beta chain features in type 1 diabetes. Study information: Patients and healthy donors were similar in age, gender and cell yields. General observations from the study: Possibly, sequencing cDNA over-represented cells that had high TCR expression levels.

Reverse transcribing all isolated RNA meant expressed TCRB transcripts were sequenced. The average read count of naive, central memory and regulatory T cell samples was approximately 3.5 million. Sequenced by immunoSEQ multiplex PCR; TCRdb stores in-frame clones only, minus some. This sample has some 150,000 clones, with around a tenth found just once. The single heparinised draw taken from each donor contained approximately 100 mL of blood on average. The chain employs TRBV4-2 and TRBJ2-1; 9 positions agree with TRBD2. The origin of this receptor is a man aged 18 to 29 in good health. Sequences were obtained from central memory CD4+ T cells from blood. CDR3 loop: CASSQGRGGPNEPFF. The DNA for the CDR3 is TGTGCCAGCAGCCAAGGGCGGGGGGGCCCGAATGAGCCTTTCTTC.